This T cell receptor beta chain was found in a study of Graves' ophthalmopathy and Graves' hyperthyroidism. The CDR3 spans 15 residues. Per the germline V gene, CDR1 is SGDLS and CDR2 is YYNGEE. V gave up 0 bases and J gave up 7 bases, with 11 bases separating them. Study findings and constraints: Detected in blood as well were most expanded thyroid clonotypes with frequency above 0.001. A 13-signature model separated ophthalmopathy from stable hyperthyroidism, almost 90% sensitivity, about 81% specificity.

Amplification of TCR beta CDR3 regions used RNA transcripts. First-round RT-PCR employed HTBI primers, with a second-round multiplex PCR after it. One entry per CDR3 protein results from TCRdb running MiXCR on the multiplex PCR reads. This sample has approximately 700,000 distinct CDR3 sequences, with about 44% found just once. As for this clonotype: Its matching antigen is unknown.

The sequencing input was peripheral blood. The receptor was isolated from an adult man with Graves' ophthalmopathy. The V gene is TRBV9, the J gene TRBJ1-6; D is undetermined. CDR3 loop: CASSVEGSNNSPLHF. In DNA form, the CDR3 reads TGTGCCAGCAGCGTAGAGGGAAGCAACAATTCACCCCTCCACTTT.